This TCR beta chain was found in a study of blood T cell repertoires in COVID-19 (dated by TCRdb to the early 2020s). For the wider study: Samples covering the acute and convalescent phases of COVID-19 were provided by collaborators in the United States, Italy and Spain. The prospective study material was composed of cDNA or gDNA derived from T cells, B-cell-depleted T cells, or PBMCs. Subjects who had been exposed to COVID-19, were actively infected with it, or had recovered from it provided the deeply sampled blood TCRbeta repertoires that made up the dataset. The repertoires were released in a freely available public database meant as a resource for research on the immune response to SARS-CoV-2. Samples came from the ongoing ImmuneRACE study (first 160 participants) plus 1,254 subjects from 6 global collaborators. Nearly every sample came with metadata listing a de-identified subject ID, COVID-19 status, age in years and sex. Where HLA class I and class II types were available, the types were taken from metadata supplied by the sample provider, not from assay-based typing. Overall results and qualifications from the work: Clinical and demographic metadata were provided uncurated, with the amount varying by source and participant.

The immunoSEQ Assay, a bias-controlled multiplex PCR, was used to amplify TCRbeta CDR3 regions from genomic DNA. As for the original processing: Within the assay, amplification of reference gene primers was used to estimate how many nucleated cells each sample contained. To quantify the absolute abundance of each unique TCRbeta CDR3 rearrangement, sequence reads were collapsed and filtered. Productive Simpson clonality was computed per sample as the square root of Simpson's diversity index over productive rearrangements. The clones in this table, taken by TCRdb from immuneACCESS, are in-frame only. Not every clone is retained; where verified, under half of the shortfall comes from an unresolved V gene, and the cause of the rest is unknown. V and J calls and clone size are those listed in that table; D and trimming were worked out from the DNA. Here the sample has roughly 100,000 clones; 84% occur a single time. Around 4.5% of the sample is held by the ten biggest clonotypes.

Whole blood was collected in K2EDTA tubes by collaborating institutions according to the institutions' own protocols. For TCRbeta analysis, collaborators shipped samples in one of three forms: frozen whole blood, isolated PBMCs, or DNA extracted from either of those sample types. Compared with germline, V lacks 7 bases and J lacks 5 bases; bases without a gene match: 17. There are 16 amino acids in the CDR3, from cysteine to phenylalanine inclusive. Only CDR3 DNA is held: 48 bases, read in frame from base 1. For CDR1 and CDR2, the germline V gene (reference sequence) lists LNHDA and SQIVND. This clone was counted a single time. This clone's antigen is unknown. Base qualities are not provided; no much larger clone lies one nucleotide away.

This TCR derives from a human donor in a cohort sampled during active COVID-19. Material: peripheral blood. The rearranged chain carries TRBV19 and TRBJ2-7, with 7 central nucleotides matching TRBD1. The nucleotide sequence reads TGTGCCAGTAAAGGAAGGGGGCGCTACCTGAGCAACGAGCAGTACTTC. This gives the protein CASKGRGRYLSNEQYF.